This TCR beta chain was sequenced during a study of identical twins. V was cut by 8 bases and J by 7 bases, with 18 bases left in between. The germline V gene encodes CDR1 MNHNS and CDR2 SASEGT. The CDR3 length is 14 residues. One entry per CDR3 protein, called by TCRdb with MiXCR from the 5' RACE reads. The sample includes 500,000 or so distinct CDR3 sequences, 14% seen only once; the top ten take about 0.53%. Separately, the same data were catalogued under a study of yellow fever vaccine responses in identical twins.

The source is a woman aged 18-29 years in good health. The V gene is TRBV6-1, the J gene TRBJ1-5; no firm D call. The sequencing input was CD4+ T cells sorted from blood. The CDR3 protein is CASAPQSGGQPQHF. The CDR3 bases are TGTGCCAGCGCCCCCCAGTCCGGCGGGCAGCCCCAGCATTTT.